This T cell receptor (beta chain) was sequenced during a study of human T cells and chemical hapten exposure. Time point given: pre-sensitization, week 0. Treatment denoted: therapeutic diphenylcyclopropenone sensitization with weekly scalp DPC. Germline loops: CDR1 SGHRS, CDR2 YFSETQ. This CDR3 spans 16 amino acids. Trimming cost V 0 bases and J 0 bases, with 10 bases left between them. TCRdb re-derived calls from the RACE reads in MiXCR, one entry per CDR3 protein. The sample shows 240,000 or so distinct CDR3 sequences, 7.5% to 9% of them seen only once. The receptor was isolated from a woman in her thirties or forties with alopecia areata. Some clones in this sample may be carry-over from other donors' samples. Sample: whole blood, taken in connection with sensitization to the hapten diphenylcyclopropenone (DPC). V usage is TRBV5-1 and J usage is TRBJ1-3, with D perhaps matching TRBD1 (6 bases). The CDR3 is CASSLVDSTSGNTIYF. The CDR3 bases are TGCGCCAGCAGCTTGGTGGACAGTACCTCTGGAAACACCATATATTTT.